Below are 15 T cell receptor beta chains sequenced from a single sample in a study of blood T cell repertoires in COVID-19. Data came from immunoSEQ multiplex PCR; TCRdb stores just in-frame clones and leaves some out. This sample has 140,000 to 150,000 clones, with over 85% found just once. Material: peripheral blood. Every receptor here comes from a human donor in a cohort sampled during active COVID-19.

The chain is built from TRBV11-2 and TRBJ2-1, with TRBD2 identical over 11 bases. Trimming took 5 bases from V and 7 from J; bases not matched to a gene: 4. Germline V gene data show CDR1 as SGHAT and CDR2 as FQNNGV. The CDR3 runs 14 residues. The CDR3 sequence is CASSLLAGGNEQFF. DNA for the CDR3: TGTGCCAGCAGCCTATTAGCGGGGGGGAATGAGCAGTTCTTC. The full variable domain, its missing parts supplied by reference TRBV11-2 and TRBJ2-1, is EAGVAQSPRYKIIEKRQSVAFWCNPISGHATLYWYQQILGQGPKLLIQFQNNGVVDDSQLPKDRFSAERLKGVDSTLKIQPAKLEDSAVYLCASSLLAGGNEQFFGPGTRLTVL.

The chain combines TRBV11-3 with TRBJ2-1, with D possibly matching TRBD1 (6 bases). Germline-derived CDR1 and CDR2 are SGHNT and YENEEA. V gave up 1 base and J gave up 5 bases, with 12 bases separating them. The CDR3 covers 15 residues. The CDR3 bases are TGTGCCAGCAGCTTAGCAGGGGCAGGACACAATGAGCAGTTCTTC. Protein product: CASSLAGAGHNEQFF.

The chain has TRBV10-3 and TRBJ1-2, with 7 bases aligning to TRBD1. V gave up 7 bases and J gave up 8 bases; unmatched junction bases: 7. Per germline, CDR1 ENHRY and CDR2 SYGVKD. The CDR3 runs to 12 residues. CDR3 DNA: TGTGCCATCACTAATACAGGGGACGGCTACACCTTC. This sequence encodes CAITNTGDGYTF.

This clone was seen just once. The chain recombines TRBV7-2 with TRBJ2-7, with TRBD1 matching 9 bases. Looked up from germline, CDR1 is SGHTA and CDR2 is FQGNSA. CDR3 length: 14 amino acids. J lost 6 bases, V lost 4 bases, and 7 bases had no gene match. CDR3 nucleotide sequence: TGTGCCAGCAGCTCACAGGGGGCTTGGAGCGAGCAGTACTTC. Translation: CASSSQGAWSEQYF.

V gene TRBV21-1 combines with J gene TRBJ1-5. TRBV21-1 constitutes a pseudogene. The CDR3 spans 16 residues. The chain's CDR3 is CASSKVRGFSNQPQHF. As DNA, the CDR3 is TGTGCCAGCAGCAAAGTGCGGGGCTTTAGCAATCAGCCCCAGCATTTT.

The chain joins TRBV19 to TRBJ2-1; tentative D call: TRBD1 (6 bases). There are 13 residues in the CDR3. Germline values: CDR1 LNHDA, CDR2 SQIVND (reference sequence). Trimming took 3 bases from V and 9 from J, leaving 12 bases between them. The CDR3 sequence is CASSIVDSGEQFF. The CDR3 DNA reads as TGTGCCAGTAGTATTGTGGACAGTGGTGAGCAGTTCTTC.

V is TRBV9 and J is TRBJ2-6; possibly TRBD2 for D (6 bases). CDR1 SGDLS and CDR2 YYNGEE come from the germline V gene. V was cut by 3 bases and J by 0 bases, with 13 bases left in between. The CDR3 sequence is 17 residues long. DNA for the CDR3: TGTGCCAGCAGCGCCGGGCTGGGGGGCTCTGGGGCCAACGTCCTGACTTTC. The encoded protein is CASSAGLGGSGANVLTF.

This chain uses TRBV7-9 with TRBJ1-1; 9 bases match TRBD1. This CDR3 has 16 residues. Germline CDR1 and CDR2: SEHNR and FQNEAQ (reference sequence). V shed 4 bases, J shed 0 bases, and the junction held 6 bases outside the gene matches. The CDR3 coding sequence is TGTGCCAGCAGCTCCCGACAGGGGGTCATGAACACTGAAGCTTTCTTT. This gives the protein CASSSRQGVMNTEAFF.

V gene TRBV5-1 combines with J gene TRBJ2-7; 9 bases fit TRBD1. Germline CDR1 SGHRS, CDR2 YFSETQ. The CDR3 is 14 amino acids. Trimming took 4 bases from V and 6 from J; bases not matched to a gene: 8. CDR3 bases: TGCGCCAGCAGCCCCACAGGGGGCCTTGGCGAGCAGTACTTC. Its translation is CASSPTGGLGEQYF. Looking up the rest from reference TRBV5-1 and TRBJ2-7 gives the full variable domain: KAGVTQTPRYLIKTRGQQVTLSCSPISGHRSVSWYQQTPGQGLQFLFEYFSETQRNKGNFPGRFSGRQFSNSRSEMNVSTLELGDSALYLCASSPTGGLGEQYFGPGTRLTVT.

The chain carries TRBV6-6 and TRBJ2-7, with TRBD2 as a possible D gene (6 bases). Germline CDR1 is MNHNY and CDR2 is SVGAGI (reference sequence). The CDR3 sequence is 17 residues long. The V end lost 5 bases, the J end lost 7 bases, and 27 bases lay between the germline ends. The CDR3 loop reads CASSQTNPRTGVGEQYF. CDR3 bases: TGTGCCAGCAGTCAAACCAACCCCCGGACGGGGGTGGGGGAGCAGTACTTC.

This chain joins TRBV5-1 and TRBJ2-7; 7 positions match TRBD1. CDR3 length: 14 amino acids. Germline CDR1 is SGHRS and CDR2 is YFSETQ. The V segment lost 1 base and the J segment 4 bases; nucleotides outside the gene matches: 5. CDR3 sequence: CASSLTGTAYEQYF. In DNA form, the CDR3 reads TGCGCCAGCAGCTTGACCGGGACAGCTTACGAGCAGTACTTC.

On this clone: In the same sample, other DNA sequences code for this CDR3. The chain uses TRBV11-2 and TRBJ1-4; 12 nucleotides match TRBD1. Unmatched junction bases numbered 1, after V lost 3 bases and J lost 8 bases. Germline CDR1 is SGHAT and CDR2 is FQNNGV. CDR3 length: 14 residues. CDR3 nucleotides: TGTGCCAGCAGCTTGGGACAGGGGGCGGAAAAACTGTTTTTT. This encodes CASSLGQGAEKLFF.

This chain joins TRBV12-3 or TRBV12-4 and TRBJ2-1; perhaps TRBD1 as D (5 bases). The CDR3 runs to 12 residues. Between the trimmed V and J ends, which lost 7 bases and 6 bases, there was a span of 10 bases. The CDR3 nucleotides read TGTGCCAGCATGGACGACAGCAATGAGCAGTTCTTC. This codes for CASMDDSNEQFF.

The chain has TRBV20-1 and TRBJ2-7, with D maybe TRBD2 (5 bases). The germline V and J ends were trimmed by 4 bases and 2 bases, with 6 bases remaining between them. The length of the CDR3 is 11 residues. Germline CDR1 and CDR2: DFQATT and SNEGSKA (reference sequence). The chain's CDR3 is CSATGTYEQYF. As DNA, the CDR3 is TGCAGTGCTACCGGGACCTACGAGCAGTACTTC.

The chain joins TRBV4-2 to TRBJ2-3; 12 bases are shared with TRBD2. The length of the CDR3 is 18 residues. The J segment lost 2 bases and the V segment lost 1 base, leaving 7 bases of the junction unmatched. Germline values: CDR1 LGHNA, CDR2 YNFKEQ. CDR3 in DNA: TGTGCCAGCAGCCAAGGACTAGCGGGGGCTCTAATCACAGATACGCAGTATTTT. Translating gives CASSQGLAGALITDTQYF.